The 26 T cell receptor beta chains below all came from one sample that was sequenced in a study of shared clonotypes between healthy human individuals. Repertoires were generated with immunoSEQ multiplex PCR, while TCRdb's copy carries only in-frame clones and drops some. The sample yields about 320,000 clones, over 75% seen once. Source material: memory CD8+ T cells sorted from blood. This sample's subset: CD45RO+ cells pooled with CCR7-negative TemRA cells. The receptors stem from a man between 18 and 35 years old in good health.

V gene TRBV29-1 combines with J gene TRBJ1-2; tentative D call: TRBD1 (6 bases). Germline assignment: CDR1 SQVTM and CDR2 ANQGSEA. This CDR3 is built from 15 residues. The V and J ends lost 4 bases and 5 bases respectively, with 20 bases between them. The CDR3 reads CSVVPRATGRYGYTF. DNA for the CDR3: TGCAGCGTTGTTCCCCGGGCCACAGGGAGATATGGCTACACCTTC.

Regarding this clone: The same CDR3 also results from other DNA sequences found in this sample. V usage is TRBV4-3 and J usage is TRBJ1-4; D unclear. Trimming took off 4 bases at V and 0 bases at J, with 9 bases between the two ends. Germline loops: CDR1 LGHNA, CDR2 YSLEER. The CDR3 sequence is 15 residues long. CDR3 sequence reads: CASSPTSATNEKLFF. CDR3 nucleotides: TGCGCCAGCAGCCCTACAAGCGCAACTAATGAAAAACTGTTTTTT.

This chain joins TRBV4-1 and TRBJ2-7; 7 positions match TRBD2. Germline V gene data show CDR1 as MGHRA and CDR2 as YSYEKL. The CDR3 is 16 amino acids. The V gene end was trimmed by 1 base and the J gene end by 3 bases; junction bases not matched to a gene: 9. CDR3 protein: CASSQADSGFVYEQYF. The CDR3 DNA reads TGCGCCAGCAGCCAAGCGGATAGCGGGTTCGTCTACGAGCAGTACTTC.

The chain is built from TRBV18 and TRBJ2-3; D gene uncertain. V was pared by 3 bases and J by 2 bases, with 15 bases between. Germline V gene lookup returns CDR1 KGHSH and CDR2 LQKENI. This CDR3 contains 16 residues. The CDR3 region is CASSPLGLENTDTQYF. The CDR3 bases are TGTGCCAGCTCACCTCTCGGGCTGGAAAACACAGATACGCAGTATTTT. Full variable domain (outside the CDR3, taken from reference TRBV18 and TRBJ2-3): NAGVMQNPRHLVRRRGQEARLRCSPMKGHSHVYWYRQLPEEGLKFMVYLQKENIIDESGMPKERFSAEFPKEGPSILRIQQVVRGDSAAYFCASSPLGLENTDTQYFGPGTRLTVL.

J is TRBJ2-1 and V is TRBV29-1; no clear D gene. The V end was cut by 2 bases, the J end by 3 bases, with 8 bases between. CDR1 and CDR2 (germline): SQVTM, ANQGSEA. The CDR3 has 13 residues. CDR3 region: CSVELKLYNEQFF. Written as DNA, the CDR3 is TGCAGCGTTGAACTAAAACTCTACAATGAGCAGTTCTTC.

This chain links TRBV6-1 with TRBJ2-1; no clear D gene. CDR3 length: 13 residues. Between the trimmed V and J ends, which lost 6 bases and 2 bases, there was a span of 8 bases. The germline CDR1 and CDR2 sequences are MNHNS and SASEGT. In DNA, the CDR3 is TGTGCCAGCAGGGGTTCTCCCTACAATGAGCAGTTCTTC. Amino acids: CASRGSPYNEQFF.

V and J are TRBV19 and TRBJ2-5; D gene unclear. Germline CDR1 reads LNHDA; CDR2 reads SQIVND (reference sequence). Trimming removed 3 bases from V and 1 base from J, with 15 bases in between. CDR3 length: 16 amino acids. CDR3 nucleotides: TGTGCCAGTAGTATTCTTCCTACAACCTCCCAAGAGACCCAGTACTTC. Translated, it gives CASSILPTTSQETQYF.

The CDR3, as DNA: TGTGCCAGCAGCAATTCGTCGAGATCAAGATGCCGAAGCACAGATACGCAGTATTTT. Its translation: CASSNSSRSRCRSTDTQYF. This sequence joins TRBV21-1 and TRBJ2-3; the table names TRBD2, a call not compared with the DNA. TRBV21-1 is noted as a pseudogene. The length of the CDR3 is 19 residues.

The table lists this clone with a count of one. V gene TRBV30 combines with J gene TRBJ2-3; 11 bases agree with TRBD2. Germline CDR1 GTSNPN, CDR2 SVGIG (reference sequence). The CDR3 covers 14 residues. V lost 5 bases to trimming and J lost 6 bases; unmatched junction nucleotides: 7. The CDR3 here is CAWELAGVGDTQYF. CDR3 DNA: TGTGCCTGGGAACTAGCGGGAGTCGGGGATACGCAGTATTTT.

This sequence joins TRBV5-1 and TRBJ2-7, with 13 bases identical to TRBD2. The CDR3 loop spans 15 amino acids. Germline loops: CDR1 SGHRS, CDR2 YFSETQ. The junction had 4 bases not matched to a gene; V was cut back by 3 bases and J by 4 bases. The chain's CDR3 is CASSWTSGSRYEQYF. In DNA, the CDR3 is TGCGCCAGCAGCTGGACTAGCGGGAGCCGTTACGAGCAGTACTTC.

The chain is built from TRBV4-3 and TRBJ2-7; TRBD2 matches 9 bases. The CDR3 loop spans 16 amino acids. V was pared by 0 bases and J by 7 bases, with 10 bases of the junction left unmatched. The V gene's germline CDR1 is LGHNA and CDR2 YSLEER. For the CDR3, the DNA is TGCGCCAGCAGCCAAGATCGGGGACTAGCTGTGGGTGAGCAGTACTTC. Its protein product is CASSQDRGLAVGEQYF.

This sequence joins TRBV10-3 and TRBJ2-7; the D gene could be TRBD1 or TRBD2 (5 bases each). The CDR3 sequence is 15 residues long. Germline loops: CDR1 ENHRY, CDR2 SYGVKD. V lost 7 bases to trimming and J lost 6 bases, with 22 bases between them. The CDR3 region is CAITLIEGKKGEQYF. The CDR3 nucleotides read TGTGCCATCACTCTCATTGAGGGGAAAAAGGGCGAGCAGTACTTC.

This clone has more than one count but fewer than ten. The chain couples TRBV7-3 to TRBJ1-2; 12 bases match TRBD1. The CDR3 consists of 15 residues. V lost 4 bases and J lost 4; bases outside the gene matches: 4. Germline CDR1 is SGHTA and CDR2 is FQGTGA. CDR3 sequence: CASSYGTGGFYGYTF. CDR3 coding DNA: TGTGCCAGCAGCTACGGGACAGGGGGCTTCTATGGCTACACCTTC.

This chain links TRBV6-5 with TRBJ1-2; 7 bases match TRBD1. The CDR3 is made up of 14 amino acids. With 5 bases clipped from V and 2 bases from J, the junction kept 5 bases outside the gene matches. CDR1 and CDR2 from the germline V gene are MNHEY and SVGAGI. This CDR3 reads CASSGGQRNYGYTF. The CDR3, as DNA: TGTGCCAGCAGTGGGGGACAGAGGAACTATGGCTACACCTTC.

This chain connects TRBV6-1 to TRBJ1-4; D gene uncertain. V was clipped by 0 bases and J by 4 bases, with 15 bases between them. CDR3 length: 17 amino acids. CDR1 and CDR2 from the germline V gene are MNHNS and SASEGT. The CDR3 sequence: CASSEALAGEGNEKLFF. The CDR3 coding sequence is TGTGCCAGCAGTGAAGCGCTTGCCGGCGAAGGTAATGAAAAACTGTTTTTT.

The J gene is TRBJ2-7, the V gene TRBV4-1; perhaps TRBD1 as D (6 bases). Germline V gene lookup returns CDR1 MGHRA and CDR2 YSYEKL. This CDR3 has 13 residues. The germline V and J ends were trimmed by 3 bases and 5 bases, with 11 bases remaining between them. The chain's CDR3 is CASSHVGDNEQYF. The CDR3 DNA reads as TGCGCCAGCAGCCACGTGGGGGACAACGAGCAGTACTTC.

V usage is TRBV25-1 and J usage is TRBJ1-3, with D unclear. Germline-derived CDR1 and CDR2 are MGHDK and SYGVNS. The ends were cut back, 2 bases at V and 4 bases at J, with 3 bases in the middle. The CDR3 extends over 12 amino acids. DNA of the CDR3: TGTGCCAGCAGTGAACTGGGAAACACCATATATTTT. This encodes CASSELGNTIYF.

This chain links TRBV28 with TRBJ2-5; 9 bases fit TRBD1. V dropped 2 bases and J dropped 1; count of bases not matched to a gene: 5. The CDR3 is 16 residues long. Germline CDR1 MDHEN, CDR2 SYDVKM. The CDR3 is CASSLLGTGSQETQYF. CDR3 nucleotide sequence: TGTGCCAGCAGTTTACTTGGGACAGGGAGCCAAGAGACCCAGTACTTC. The complete variable domain, with remaining parts taken from reference TRBV28 and TRBJ2-5, reads DVKVTQSSRYLVKRTGEKVFLECVQDMDHENMFWYRQDPGLGLRLIYFSYDVKMKEKGDIPEGYSVSREKKERFSLILESASTNQTSMYLCASSLLGTGSQETQYFGPGTRLLVL.

The genes are TRBV10-3 and TRBJ1-5; D gene ambiguous. CDR1 and CDR2 (germline): ENHRY, SYGVKD. V gave up 6 bases and J gave up 0 bases, with 18 bases separating them. This CDR3 spans 17 amino acids. CDR3 in amino acids: CAISDLGPPPSNQPQHF. The CDR3 DNA sequence: TGTGCCATCAGCGACCTCGGACCGCCGCCTAGCAATCAGCCCCAGCATTTT.

V usage is TRBV14 and J usage is TRBJ1-2; possible D gene TRBD1, 5 bases. Germline CDR1 is SGHDN and CDR2 is FVKESK. Trimming took 3 bases from V and 5 from J, leaving 10 bases between them. The CDR3 has 13 amino acids. In nucleotides, the CDR3 is TGTGCCAGCAGCCAGATGGGACCGTATGGCTACACCTTC. It encodes CASSQMGPYGYTF.

The chain uses TRBV30 and TRBJ1-5; a weak D match, TRBD1 (5 bases). V was pared by 1 base and J by 5 bases, with 6 bases between. The CDR3 has 12 residues. The germline V gene has CDR1 GTSNPN and CDR2 SVGIG (reference sequence). The CDR3 sequence is CAWSGGDQPQHF. The CDR3 bases are TGTGCCTGGAGTGGAGGGGATCAGCCCCAGCATTTT.

The CDR3 DNA reads TGTGCCAGCAGTCAAGGGGGCCCAGGCAATGGCTACACCTTC. Its translation is CASSQGGPGNGYTF. The V gene is TRBV6-6, the J gene TRBJ1-2, with 7 nucleotides matching TRBD1. The CDR3 runs 14 residues. CDR1 and CDR2 (germline): MNHNY, SVGAGI (reference sequence). Trimming took 5 bases from V and 6 from J; bases not matched to a gene: 9.

This clone was observed once. This chain uses TRBV29-1 with TRBJ1-2; TRBD1 aligns across 8 bases. The CDR3 length is 15 residues. Germline trimming cut 4 bases from V and 4 bases from J; bases unmatched to any gene: 11. Germline V gives CDR1 SQVTM, CDR2 ANQGSEA. CDR3 in amino acids: CSVGVDRGFVYGYTF. The CDR3 DNA follows: TGCAGCGTTGGAGTCGACAGGGGATTTGTCTATGGCTACACCTTC.

In its sample, this clone was seen once. This chain links TRBV5-6 with TRBJ2-3; D is unclear. Per the germline V gene, CDR1 is SGHDT and CDR2 is YYEEEE. Trimming stripped 0 bases from V and 1 base from J, with 9 bases between. The CDR3 consists of 15 residues. The CDR3 region has the DNA TGTGCCAGCAGCTTGGACAGAAAAGGCACAGATACGCAGTATTTT. Its protein product is CASSLDRKGTDTQYF.

The chain is built from TRBV5-1 and TRBJ2-2; D call uncertain. V was trimmed by 10 bases and J by 1 base, leaving 8 bases between them. This CDR3 contains 12 residues. Per the germline V gene, CDR1 is SGHRS and CDR2 is YFSETQ. The chain's CDR3 is CACGENTGELFF. The CDR3, as DNA: TGCGCCTGTGGGGAGAACACCGGGGAGCTGTTTTTT.

The CDR3 protein is CASSVSRDRGHGYTF. In nucleotides, the CDR3 is TGTGCCAGCAGTGTTTCCCGGGACAGGGGCCATGGCTACACCTTC. The J gene is TRBJ1-2, the V gene TRBV6-1, with 10 bases that match TRBD1. Germline CDR1 is MNHNS and CDR2 is SASEGT. V dropped 4 bases and J dropped 6; count of bases not matched to a gene: 8. The CDR3 spans 15 residues.